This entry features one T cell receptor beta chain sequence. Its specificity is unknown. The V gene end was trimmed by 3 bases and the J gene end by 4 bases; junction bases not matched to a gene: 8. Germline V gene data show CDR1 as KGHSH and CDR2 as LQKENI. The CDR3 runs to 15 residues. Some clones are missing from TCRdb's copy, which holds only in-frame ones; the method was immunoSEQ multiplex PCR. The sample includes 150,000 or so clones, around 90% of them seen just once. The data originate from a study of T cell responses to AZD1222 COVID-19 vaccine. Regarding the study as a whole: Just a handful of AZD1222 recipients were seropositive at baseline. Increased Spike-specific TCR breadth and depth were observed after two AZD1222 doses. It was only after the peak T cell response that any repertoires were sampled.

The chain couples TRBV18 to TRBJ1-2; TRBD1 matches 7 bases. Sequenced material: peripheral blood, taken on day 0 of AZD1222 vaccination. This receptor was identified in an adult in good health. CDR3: CASSPRDSHIYGYTF. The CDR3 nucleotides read TGTGCCAGCTCACCTCGGGACAGCCATATCTATGGCTACACCTTC.